Given below is one T cell receptor beta chain in context. The antigen remains unidentified. Other DNA variants within this sample encode the same CDR3. Treatment specified: about 20 received Ad26.COV2.S at low or high dose, single or two shots; 5 received placebo; per-sample allocation not given. Samples analyzed were those drawn on day 63 after the first vaccine or placebo injection. At a Boston site, the person donating was an adult of 18-55 years. Germline V gene sequence: CDR1 MDHEN, CDR2 SYDVKM. CDR3 length: 14 amino acids. V was clipped by 5 bases and J by 2 bases, with 10 bases between them. This specimen comes from a study of Ad26.COV2.S vaccination and SARS-CoV-2 variants. Measured with immunoSEQ multiplex PCR; TCRdb has only the in-frame clones, and not every one. The sample yields 300,000 to 450,000 clones, 70% to 90% seen once. Notes on the study in general: Once vaccination had occurred, spike-specific CD8+ and CD4+ T cell responses reportedly showed substantial breadth.

The chain carries TRBV28 and TRBJ1-3; a possible D gene is TRBD1 (6 bases). This clonotype originated in a person between 18 and 60 years old who received the Ad26.COV2.S COVID-19 vaccine or a placebo. The sequencing here drew on peripheral blood, taken in a trial of Ad26.COV2.S vaccine versus placebo. The CDR3 DNA follows: TGTGCCAGCAGTCTGGACAGAGCTGGAAACACCATATATTTT. This gives the protein CASSLDRAGNTIYF.